The 16 T cell receptor beta chains below all came from one sample that was sequenced in a study of T cells after posttransplantation cyclophosphamide. Sequencing was performed with immunoSEQ multiplex PCR; in TCRdb, only in-frame clones are kept and a portion is missing. The repertoire consists of about 9,200 clones, with approximately 98% occurring once and the leading ten covering about 0.3%. The source material was naive CD8+ T cells sorted from PBMCs. Receptors were obtained from a man between 45 and 60 years old in good health, CMV-negative, and a related stem cell transplant donor.

The V and J genes are TRBV7-9 and TRBJ1-1, with 7 bases identical to TRBD1. The germline V gene has CDR1 SEHNR and CDR2 FQNEAQ (reference sequence). CDR3 length: 14 amino acids. Germline trimming cut 5 bases from V and 3 bases from J; bases unmatched to any gene: 6. CDR3 in amino acids: CASSLGGADTEAFF. Written as DNA, the CDR3 is TGTGCCAGCAGCCTAGGGGGCGCGGACACTGAAGCTTTCTTT.

The chain couples TRBV18 to TRBJ1-3; D gene unclear. Trimming removed 2 bases at V and 7 bases at J, with 18 bases between. CDR1 and CDR2 (germline): KGHSH, LQKENI. CDR3 length: 16 residues. The CDR3 bases are TGTGCCAGCTCACCATACTCCAATACGAAGGAGAACACCATATATTTT. The encoded protein is CASSPYSNTKENTIYF.

This clone was recorded once. The CDR3 nucleotides read TGCGCCAGCAGCTTAGCTAGCGGGGGGCCATCCTACGAGCAGTACTTC. Translating gives CASSLASGGPSYEQYF. The V gene is TRBV5-1, the J gene TRBJ2-7; 11 positions agree with TRBD2. In germline, CDR1 is SGHRS, CDR2 YFSETQ. There are 16 residues in the CDR3. V dropped 2 bases and J dropped 1; count of bases not matched to a gene: 5.

Concerning this clone: Sequence at one end of the junction differs from germline and may be a read error. The rearrangement uses TRBV7-6 and TRBJ2-5; tentative D call: TRBD2 (7 bases). The CDR3 consists of 14 residues. The germline V gene encodes CDR1 SGHVS and CDR2 FNYEAQ. CDR3 in DNA: TGTGCCAACAGCCTTAGGGGGGGCGGAGAGACCCAGTACTTC. Amino acids: CANSLRGGGETQYF.

V gene TRBV9 combines with J gene TRBJ1-2; possible D gene TRBD1, 6 bases. Trimming took off 3 bases at V and 14 bases at J, with 14 bases between the two ends. There are 11 residues in the CDR3. Germline CDR1 and CDR2: SGDLS and YYNGEE. The CDR3 DNA is TGTGCCAGCAGCGGACCGGACAGATCAACCTTC. As protein: CASSGPDRSTF.

This chain links TRBV25-1 with TRBJ2-5, with 7 bases aligning to TRBD2. The CDR3 is 14 amino acids. V lost 3 bases and J lost 3; bases outside the gene matches: 4. Germline V CDR1 and CDR2: MGHDK, SYGVNS. CDR3 protein: CASSDLAEEETQYF. For the CDR3, the DNA is TGTGCCAGCAGTGACCTAGCGGAGGAAGAGACCCAGTACTTC.

The chain is built from TRBV7-9 and TRBJ2-5; perhaps TRBD1 as D (5 bases). The germline gives CDR1 SEHNR, CDR2 FQNEAQ (reference sequence). The CDR3 loop spans 14 amino acids. With 5 bases removed from V and 9 bases from J, the gap between germline ends came to 19 bases. The CDR3 region is CASSRNEAQGAQYF. CDR3 coding DNA: TGTGCCAGCAGCCGCAACGAAGCCCAAGGGGCCCAGTACTTC.

The chain recombines TRBV27 with TRBJ2-1; TRBD1 matches at 7 bases. The germline V gene encodes CDR1 MNHEY and CDR2 SMNVEV (reference sequence). CDR3 size: 16 residues. The trim removed 7 bases at V and 1 base at J, leaving 10 bases unmatched. The CDR3 DNA reads TGTGCCAGCACCCCATTAACAGGGGCATCCTACAATGAGCAGTTCTTC. This gives the protein CASTPLTGASYNEQFF.

The J gene is TRBJ2-7, the V gene TRBV9; D may be TRBD1 (5 bases). V was trimmed by 0 bases and J by 2 bases, leaving 9 bases between them. The CDR3 covers 14 residues. Germline CDR1 is SGDLS and CDR2 is YYNGEE. The CDR3 protein is CASSVGTNTYEQYF. CDR3 nucleotide sequence: TGTGCCAGCAGCGTAGGGACAAATACCTACGAGCAGTACTTC. Variable domain in full (rest from reference TRBV9 and TRBJ2-7): DSGVTQTPKHLITATGQRVTLRCSPRSGDLSVYWYQQSLDQGLQFLIQYYNGEERAKGNILERFSAQQFPDLHSELNLSSLELGDSALYFCASSVGTNTYEQYFGPGTRLTVT.

The gene calls are TRBV4-3 and TRBJ1-2; 8 bases fit TRBD1. The CDR3 spans 17 residues. V gave up 0 bases and J gave up 5 bases; unmatched junction bases: 11. From germline, CDR1 is LGHNA and CDR2 YSLEER. CDR3 coding DNA: TGCGCCAGCAGCCAAGATAGTGAGACAGGGGCTAGTTATGGCTACACCTTC. This gives the protein CASSQDSETGASYGYTF.

The rearrangement joins TRBV6-6 to TRBJ1-2; 9 nucleotides agree with TRBD1. The CDR3 loop spans 14 amino acids. J lost 7 bases, V lost 6 bases, and 9 bases had no gene match. Germline values: CDR1 MNHNY, CDR2 SVGAGI (reference sequence). This CDR3 is CASRTGTGSLGYTF. The CDR3 nucleotides read TGTGCCAGCAGGACCGGGACAGGGTCTCTTGGCTACACCTTC.

The chain recombines TRBV29-1 with TRBJ2-6; 7 bases match TRBD1. J lost 1 base, V lost 5 bases, and 8 bases had no gene match. Per germline, CDR1 SQVTM and CDR2 ANQGSEA. This CDR3 region has 16 residues. The CDR3 nucleotides read TGCAGCGTTAAGGGGGCTACTTTGTCTGGGGCCAACGTCCTGACTTTC. Protein sequence: CSVKGATLSGANVLTF.

V usage is TRBV21-1 and J usage is TRBJ2-1; the table's D call, TRBD2, has no DNA check behind it. TRBV21-1 counts as a pseudogene. This CDR3 is built from 14 residues. CDR3 in DNA: TGTGTCCTAGCGGAGAGGGCCCCCTACAATGAGCAGTTCTTC. Translated, it gives CVLAERAPYNEQFF.

The chain joins TRBV19 to TRBJ2-1; 9 bases line up with TRBD1. Germline V gene lookup returns CDR1 LNHDA and CDR2 SQIVND (reference sequence). The J segment lost 3 bases and the V segment lost 5 bases, leaving 11 bases of the junction unmatched. CDR3 length: 17 residues. The CDR3 DNA reads TGTGCCAGTAGTCCAACGACAGGGGGTTATTACTACAATGAGCAGTTCTTC. Its protein is CASSPTTGGYYYNEQFF.

This sequence joins TRBV10-3 and TRBJ2-5; D is ambiguous. The end of the DNA aligns better with TRBJ2-7, so the J call may be wrong. Germline V gene data show CDR1 as ENHRY and CDR2 as SYGVKD. This CDR3 contains 12 residues. The CDR3 reads CAILLPSYEQYF. In DNA form, the CDR3 reads TGTGCCATCTTACTACCCTCCTACGAGCAGTACTTC.

The gene calls are TRBV6-5 and TRBJ2-7; tentative D call: TRBD1 (6 bases). Trimming pared 0 bases from V and 6 bases from J, leaving 15 bases between. Germline V CDR1 and CDR2: MNHEY, SVGAGI. This CDR3 contains 15 residues. In DNA, the CDR3 is TGTGCCAGCAGTTACTCAGAGGGGGTGGGCTTCGAGCAGTACTTC. Its translation is CASSYSEGVGFEQYF.